Sequencing of this T cell receptor beta chain was carried out in a study of blood T cell repertoires in COVID-19. Study at large: COVID-19 samples, acute and convalescent, were from the United States, Italy and Spain.

Seattle-derived patients entered the study during active infection and were followed longitudinally. V shed 0 bases, J shed 0 bases, and the junction held 4 bases outside the gene matches. The CDR3 is 18 residues long. In germline, CDR1 is SGHRS, CDR2 YFSETQ. Authors' analysis steps: Nucleated cell number was recorded as an estimate derived from reference gene primer amplification. Produced via immunoSEQ multiplex PCR; TCRdb's table is partial and in-frame only. V and J calls plus clone size are reproduced from that table; the DNA served to infer D and trimming. Here the sample spans a few hundred thousand clones, approximately 88% being singletons.

This TCR derives from a woman in her forties or fifties with COVID-19, enrolled during active disease. The V and J genes are TRBV5-1 and TRBJ2-3; 13 positions agree with TRBD2. The specimen sequenced was peripheral blood. CDR3 residues: CASSLEGTSGISTDTQYF. CDR3 DNA sequence: TGCGCCAGCAGCTTGGAAGGGACTAGCGGGATTAGCACAGATACGCAGTATTTT.